This TCR beta chain is from a study of blood T cell repertoires in COVID-19. TCRdb's copy holds only in-frame clones and misses some; the assay was immunoSEQ multiplex PCR. Among some 350,000 clones, approximately 87% were seen once, and the ten largest hold approximately 5.3%. Trimming took 3 bases from V and 3 from J, leaving 8 bases between them. Germline CDR1 SGHAT, CDR2 FQNNGV. This CDR3 has 13 amino acids. This clonotype was obtained from a woman aged 25 to 39 who had recovered from COVID-19. Material: PBMCs or T cells enriched from blood (not recorded which). This sequence joins TRBV11-2 and TRBJ1-2; D ambiguous. The CDR3 DNA reads as TGTGCCAGCAGCTTCGAAGAGTACTATGGCTACACCTTC. Protein: CASSFEEYYGYTF.